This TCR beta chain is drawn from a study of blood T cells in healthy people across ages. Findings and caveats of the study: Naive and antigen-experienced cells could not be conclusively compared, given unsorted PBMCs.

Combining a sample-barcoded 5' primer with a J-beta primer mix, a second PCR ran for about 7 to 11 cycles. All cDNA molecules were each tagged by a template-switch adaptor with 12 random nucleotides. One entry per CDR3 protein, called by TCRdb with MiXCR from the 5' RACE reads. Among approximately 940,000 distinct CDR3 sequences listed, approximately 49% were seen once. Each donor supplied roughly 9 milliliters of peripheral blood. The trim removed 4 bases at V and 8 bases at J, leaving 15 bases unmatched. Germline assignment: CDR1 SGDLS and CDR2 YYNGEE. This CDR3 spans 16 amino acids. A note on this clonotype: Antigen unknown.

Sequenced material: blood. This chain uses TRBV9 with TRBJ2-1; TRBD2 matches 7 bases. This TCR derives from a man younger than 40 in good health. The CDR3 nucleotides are TGTGCCAGCAGCCCCGCGGCGGGGGAGGTGCGCGATGAGCAGTTCTTC. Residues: CASSPAAGEVRDEQFF.